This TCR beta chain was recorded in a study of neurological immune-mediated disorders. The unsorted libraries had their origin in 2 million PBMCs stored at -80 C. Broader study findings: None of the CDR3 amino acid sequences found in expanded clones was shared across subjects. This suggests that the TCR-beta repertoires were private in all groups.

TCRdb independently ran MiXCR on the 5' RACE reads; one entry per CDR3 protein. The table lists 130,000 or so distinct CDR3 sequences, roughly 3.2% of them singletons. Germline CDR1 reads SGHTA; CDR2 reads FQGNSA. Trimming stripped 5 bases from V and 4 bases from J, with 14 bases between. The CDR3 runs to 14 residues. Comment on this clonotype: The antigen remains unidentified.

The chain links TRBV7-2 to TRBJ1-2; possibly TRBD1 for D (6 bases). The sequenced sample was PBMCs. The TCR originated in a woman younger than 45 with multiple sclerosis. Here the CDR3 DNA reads TGTGCCAGCAGCCAAAGGGGGGGTCCCTATGGCTACACCTTC. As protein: CASSQRGGPYGYTF. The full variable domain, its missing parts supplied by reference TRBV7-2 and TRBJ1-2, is GAGVSQSPSNKVTEKGKDVELRCDPISGHTALYWYRQSLGQGLEFLIYFQGNSAPDKSGLPSDRFSAERTGGSVSTLTIQRTQQEDSAVYLCASSQRGGPYGYTFGSGTRLTVV.